This T cell receptor beta chain was observed in a study of shared clonotypes between healthy human individuals. General study results and limits: Blood was the sole source, and tissue repertoires probably differ. It was the few donors that limited the genetic and exposure-history diversity represented. Larger richness was generally estimated for naive than memory subsets.

As for this clone: What it binds is not known.

Repertoires were generated with immunoSEQ multiplex PCR, while TCRdb's copy carries only in-frame clones and drops some. The table lists 2,500,000 or so clones, roughly 93% of them singletons. V lost 6 bases and J 0 bases, leaving 11 bases between the germline ends. From germline, CDR1 is MNHEY and CDR2 SVGAGI. The CDR3 runs 15 residues. The sample comprised naive CD4+ T cells from PBMCs. Described subset: CD45RA+ positively selected. The receptor comes from a man aged 18 to 29 in good health. Some clones in this sample may be carry-over from other donors' samples. V is TRBV6-5 and J is TRBJ1-4, with D uncertain. CDR3 in amino acids: CASSFGPPTNEKLFF. CDR3 bases: TGTGCCAGCAGCTTCGGACCCCCAACTAATGAAAAACTGTTTTTT.